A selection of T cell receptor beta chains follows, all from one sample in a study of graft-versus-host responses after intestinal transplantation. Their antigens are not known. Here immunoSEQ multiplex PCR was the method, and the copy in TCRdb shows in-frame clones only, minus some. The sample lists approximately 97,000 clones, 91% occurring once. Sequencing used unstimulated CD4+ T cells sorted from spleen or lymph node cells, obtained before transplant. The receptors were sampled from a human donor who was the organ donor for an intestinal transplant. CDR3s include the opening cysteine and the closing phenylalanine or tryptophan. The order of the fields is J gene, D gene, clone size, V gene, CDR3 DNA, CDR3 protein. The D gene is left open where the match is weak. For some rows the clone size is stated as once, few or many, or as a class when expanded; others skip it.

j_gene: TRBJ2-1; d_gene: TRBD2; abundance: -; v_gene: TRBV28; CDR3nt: TGTGCCAGCAGTTTTCGGGCTAGCGGTGAGCAGTTCTTC; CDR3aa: CASSFRASGEQFF
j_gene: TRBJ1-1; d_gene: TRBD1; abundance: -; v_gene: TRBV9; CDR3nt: TGTGCCAGCAGCGGGGGACAGTGGGGGACTGAAGCTTTCTTT; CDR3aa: CASSGGQWGTEAFF
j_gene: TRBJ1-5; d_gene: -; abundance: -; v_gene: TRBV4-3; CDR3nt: TGCGCCAGCAGCCAAGTTAGCGGGTTCCAGCCCCAGCATTTT; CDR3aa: CASSQVSGFQPQHF
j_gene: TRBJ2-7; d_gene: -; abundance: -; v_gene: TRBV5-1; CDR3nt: TGCGCCAGCAGCTTGGTCCAGGGCGAGCAGTACTTC; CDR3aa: CASSLVQGEQYF
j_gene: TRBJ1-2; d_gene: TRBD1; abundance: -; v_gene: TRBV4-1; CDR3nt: TGCGCCAGCAGCCTCCGGCTGGACAGGGATGACTACACCTTC; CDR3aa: CASSLRLDRDDYTF
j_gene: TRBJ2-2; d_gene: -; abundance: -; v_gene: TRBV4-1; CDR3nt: TGCGCCAGCAGCCAAGTGCTGAGACAGCAGAACACCGGGGAGCTGTTTTTT; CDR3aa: CASSQVLRQQNTGELFF
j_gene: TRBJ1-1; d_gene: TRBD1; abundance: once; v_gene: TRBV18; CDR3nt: TGTGCCAGCTCACCTGACTTTGGACAGGGGAACACTGAAGCTTTCTTT; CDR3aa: CASSPDFGQGNTEAFF
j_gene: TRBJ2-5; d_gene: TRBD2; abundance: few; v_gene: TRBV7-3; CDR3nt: TGTGCCAGCAGCTCATGGGGGGGGGAGACCCAGTACTTC; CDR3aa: CASSSWGGETQYF
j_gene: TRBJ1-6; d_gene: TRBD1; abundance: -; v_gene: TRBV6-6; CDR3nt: TGTGCCAGCAGTTACGGGGACAGGGAGGGTTCACCCCTCCACTTT; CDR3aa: CASSYGDREGSPLHF
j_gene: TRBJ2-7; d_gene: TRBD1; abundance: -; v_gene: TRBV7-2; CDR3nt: TGTGCCAGCAGCCTCCGGGACAGGGCTTACGAGCAGTACTTC; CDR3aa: CASSLRDRAYEQYF
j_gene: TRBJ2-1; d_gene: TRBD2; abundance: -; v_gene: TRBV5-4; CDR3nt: TGTGCCAGCAGCGCTGCTAGCGGGGGGGCTTCCTACAATGAGCAGTTCTTC; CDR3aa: CASSAASGGASYNEQFF
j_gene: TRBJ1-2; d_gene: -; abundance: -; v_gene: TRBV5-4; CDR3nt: TGTGCCAGCAGCCCCGAACCAGAGGCAAATGGCTACACCTTC; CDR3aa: CASSPEPEANGYTF
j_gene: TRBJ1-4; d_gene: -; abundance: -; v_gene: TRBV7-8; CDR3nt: TGTGCCAGCAGCTTACGGGGGGCTAATGAAAAACTGTTTTTT; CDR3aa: CASSLRGANEKLFF
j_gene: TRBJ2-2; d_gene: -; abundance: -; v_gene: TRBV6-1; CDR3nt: TGTGCCAGCGCGGAGCAGGGCACCGGGGAGCTGTTTTTT; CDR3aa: CASAEQGTGELFF
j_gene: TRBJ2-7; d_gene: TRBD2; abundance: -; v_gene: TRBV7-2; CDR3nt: TGTGCCAGCAGCTTAGCCAGCGGGGGGGCGTACGAGCAGTACTTC; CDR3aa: CASSLASGGAYEQYF
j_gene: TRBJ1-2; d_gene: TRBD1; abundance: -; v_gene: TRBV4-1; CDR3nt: TGCGCCAGCAGATCCGGGACAGGGAAAGCGGCGTATGGCTACACCTTC; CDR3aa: CASRSGTGKAAYGYTF
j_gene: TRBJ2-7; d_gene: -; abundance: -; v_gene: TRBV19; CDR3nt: TGTGCCAGTAGTATAGATGGGCAGTCCTACGAGCAGTACTTC; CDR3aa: CASSIDGQSYEQYF
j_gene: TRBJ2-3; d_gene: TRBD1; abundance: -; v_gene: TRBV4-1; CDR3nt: TGCGCCAGCAGCCAAACACAGGGGGCTAGCACAGATACGCAGTATTTT; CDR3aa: CASSQTQGASTDTQYF
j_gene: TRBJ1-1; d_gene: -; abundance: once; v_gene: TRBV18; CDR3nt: TGTGCCAGCTCAAAGCAGGGACAGAACACTGAAGCTTTCTTT; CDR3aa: CASSKQGQNTEAFF
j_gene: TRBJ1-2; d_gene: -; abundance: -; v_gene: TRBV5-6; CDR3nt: TGTGCCAGCAGCTTGGGTCGGGTATATACGAGAGGCTACACCTTC; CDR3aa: CASSLGRVYTRGYTF
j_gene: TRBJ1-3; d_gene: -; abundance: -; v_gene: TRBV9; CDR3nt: TGTGCCAGCAGCGTTCTGACAGGCTCCTCTGGAAACACCATATATTTT; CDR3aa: CASSVLTGSSGNTIYF
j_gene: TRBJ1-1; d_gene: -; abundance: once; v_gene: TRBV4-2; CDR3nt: TGTGCCAGCAGCCAGAGGAGGAACACTGAAGCTTTCTTT; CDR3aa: CASSQRRNTEAFF
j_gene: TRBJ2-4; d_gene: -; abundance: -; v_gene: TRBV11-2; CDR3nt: TGTGCCAGCAGCCCTACAGGGATTGGGGACATTCAGTACTTC; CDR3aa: CASSPTGIGDIQYF
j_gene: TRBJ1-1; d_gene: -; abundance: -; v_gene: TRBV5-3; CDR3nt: TGTGCCAGAAGTTCCCCCGAGCGGGCTGAAGCTTTCTTT; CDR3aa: CARSSPERAEAFF
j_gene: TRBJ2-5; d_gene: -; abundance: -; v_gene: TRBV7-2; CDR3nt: TGTGCCAGCAGCTTACGCCCCGGCAGGGGAGAGACCCAGTACTTC; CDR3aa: CASSLRPGRGETQYF
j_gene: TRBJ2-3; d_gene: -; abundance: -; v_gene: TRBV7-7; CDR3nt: TGTGCTAGCAGTCCGGGCACAGATACGCAGTATTTT; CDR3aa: CASSPGTDTQYF
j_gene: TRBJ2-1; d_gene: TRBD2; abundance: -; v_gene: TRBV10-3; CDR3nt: TGTGCCATCAAGGGTCTAGCGGGGGGCGATGAGCAGTTCTTC; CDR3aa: CAIKGLAGGDEQFF
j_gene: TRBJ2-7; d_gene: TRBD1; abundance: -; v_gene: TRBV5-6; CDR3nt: TGTGCCAGCAGCTTAACCCGGGACAGGTACTCCTACGAGCAGTACTTC; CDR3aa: CASSLTRDRYSYEQYF
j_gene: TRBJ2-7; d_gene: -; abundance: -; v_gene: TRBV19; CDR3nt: TGTGCCAGTAGTACCAGACAGAGGACCGAGCAGTACTTC; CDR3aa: CASSTRQRTEQYF
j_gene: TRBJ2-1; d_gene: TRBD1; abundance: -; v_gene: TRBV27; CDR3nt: TGTGCCAGCAGTTCAAGGGGGCGCGAGCAGTTCTTC; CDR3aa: CASSSRGREQFF
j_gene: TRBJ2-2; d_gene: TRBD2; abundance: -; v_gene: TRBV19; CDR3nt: TGTGCCAGTAGGTCTAGCGGGACGAACACCGGGGAGCTGTTTTTT; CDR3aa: CASRSSGTNTGELFF
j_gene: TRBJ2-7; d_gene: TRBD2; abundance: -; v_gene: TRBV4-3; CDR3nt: TGCGCCAGCAGCCAAGTTGGACTAGCGGGGGTGGACGAGCAGTACTTC; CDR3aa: CASSQVGLAGVDEQYF
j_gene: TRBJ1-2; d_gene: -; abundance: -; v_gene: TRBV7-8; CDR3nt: TGTGCCAGCAGCTTAGCGGGAACAGGGAGGGACTATGGCTACACCTTC; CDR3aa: CASSLAGTGRDYGYTF
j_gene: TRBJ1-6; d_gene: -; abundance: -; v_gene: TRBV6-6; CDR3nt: TGTGCCAGCACCCGGACAGTGGACTCCTATAATTCACCCCTCCACTTT; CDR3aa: CASTRTVDSYNSPLHF
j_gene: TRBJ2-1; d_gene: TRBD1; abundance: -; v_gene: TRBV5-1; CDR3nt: TGCGCCAGCAGCTCGGGACAGGCCTACAATGAGCAGTTCTTC; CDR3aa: CASSSGQAYNEQFF
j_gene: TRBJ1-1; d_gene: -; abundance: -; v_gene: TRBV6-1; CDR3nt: TGTGCCAGCAAGGGACAATCGAACACTGAAGCTTTCTTT; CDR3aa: CASKGQSNTEAFF
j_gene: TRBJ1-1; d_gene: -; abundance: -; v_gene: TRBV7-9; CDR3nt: TGTGCCAGCAGCCACGGCGGGGGGTACACTGAAGCTTTCTTT; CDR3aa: CASSHGGGYTEAFF
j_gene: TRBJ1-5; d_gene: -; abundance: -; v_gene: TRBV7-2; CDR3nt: TGTGCCAGCGGGGGACCGGGGGGTCGCAATCAGCCCCAGCATTTT; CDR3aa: CASGGPGGRNQPQHF
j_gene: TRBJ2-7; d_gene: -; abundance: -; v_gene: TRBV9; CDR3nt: TGTGCCAGCAGCCCGCTCGGGTCCTCCTACGAGCAGTACTTC; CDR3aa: CASSPLGSSYEQYF
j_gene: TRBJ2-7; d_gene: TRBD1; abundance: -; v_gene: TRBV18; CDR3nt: TGTGCCAGCTCACCGTCACAGGGGTTTGGCCCTTACGAGCAGTACTTC; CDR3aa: CASSPSQGFGPYEQYF